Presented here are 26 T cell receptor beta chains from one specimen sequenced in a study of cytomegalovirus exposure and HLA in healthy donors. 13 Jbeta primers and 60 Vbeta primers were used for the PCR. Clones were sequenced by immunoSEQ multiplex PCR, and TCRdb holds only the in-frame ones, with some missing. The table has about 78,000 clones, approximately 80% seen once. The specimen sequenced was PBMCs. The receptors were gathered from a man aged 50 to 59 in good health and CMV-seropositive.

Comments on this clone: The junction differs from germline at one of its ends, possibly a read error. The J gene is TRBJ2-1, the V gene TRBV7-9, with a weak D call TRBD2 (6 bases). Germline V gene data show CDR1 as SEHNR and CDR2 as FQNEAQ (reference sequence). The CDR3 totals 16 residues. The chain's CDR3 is CSSSRPGLSSYNEQFF. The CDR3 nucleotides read TGTTCCAGCAGCCGACCGGGACTCAGCTCCTACAATGAGCAGTTCTTC.

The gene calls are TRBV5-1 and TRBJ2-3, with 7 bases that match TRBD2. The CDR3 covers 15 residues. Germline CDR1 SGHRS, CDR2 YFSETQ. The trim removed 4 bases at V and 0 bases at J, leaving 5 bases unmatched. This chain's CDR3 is CASSQMGGSTDTQYF. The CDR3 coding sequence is TGCGCCAGCAGCCAGATGGGAGGGAGCACAGATACGCAGTATTTT. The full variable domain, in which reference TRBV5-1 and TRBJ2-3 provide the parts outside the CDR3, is KAGVTQTPRYLIKTRGQQVTLSCSPISGHRSVSWYQQTPGQGLQFLFEYFSETQRNKGNFPGRFSGRQFSNSRSEMNVSTLELGDSALYLCASSQMGGSTDTQYFGPGTRLTVL.

The CDR3 DNA is TGTGCCAGCAGCTTGATCGCCGGGAGTGAGCAGTTCTTC. Translated: CASSLIAGSEQFF. V usage is TRBV11-2 and J usage is TRBJ2-1; possibly TRBD2 for D (6 bases). Trimming cost V 3 bases and J 9 bases, with 12 bases left between them. The germline V gene has CDR1 SGHAT and CDR2 FQNNGV. The CDR3 has 13 residues.

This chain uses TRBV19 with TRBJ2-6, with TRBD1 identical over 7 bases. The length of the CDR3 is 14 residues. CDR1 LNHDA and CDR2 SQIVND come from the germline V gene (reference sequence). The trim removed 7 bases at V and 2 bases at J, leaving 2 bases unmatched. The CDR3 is CASKTGAGANVLTF. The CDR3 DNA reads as TGTGCCAGTAAAACAGGGGCTGGGGCCAACGTCCTGACTTTC.

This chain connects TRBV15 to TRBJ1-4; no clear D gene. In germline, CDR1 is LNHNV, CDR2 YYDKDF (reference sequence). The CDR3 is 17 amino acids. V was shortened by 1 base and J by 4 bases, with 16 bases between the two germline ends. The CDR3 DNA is TGTGCCACCAGCAGAGCGGGGAGTGGACGGAGTAATGAAAAACTGTTTTTT. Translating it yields CATSRAGSGRSNEKLFF.

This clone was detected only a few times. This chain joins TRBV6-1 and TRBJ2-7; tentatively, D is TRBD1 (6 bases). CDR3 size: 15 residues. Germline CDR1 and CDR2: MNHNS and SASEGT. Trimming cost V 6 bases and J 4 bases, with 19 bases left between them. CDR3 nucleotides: TGTGCCAGCAGCTCCATTACAGGGTCAGGGTACGAGCAGTACTTC. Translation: CASSSITGSGYEQYF.

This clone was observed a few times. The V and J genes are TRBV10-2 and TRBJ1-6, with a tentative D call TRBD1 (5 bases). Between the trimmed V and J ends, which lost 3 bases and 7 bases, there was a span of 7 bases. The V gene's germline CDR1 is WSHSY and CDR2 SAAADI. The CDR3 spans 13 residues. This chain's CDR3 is CASSERGNSPLHF. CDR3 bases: TGCGCCAGCAGTGAACGGGGGAATTCACCCCTCCACTTT.

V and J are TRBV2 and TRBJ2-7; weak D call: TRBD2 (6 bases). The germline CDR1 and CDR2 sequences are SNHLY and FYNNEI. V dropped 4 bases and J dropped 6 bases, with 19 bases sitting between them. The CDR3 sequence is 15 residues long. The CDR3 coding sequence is TGTGCCAGCAGTGTGCGGAGGGAGGAGGCTGGCGAGCAGTACTTC. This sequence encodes CASSVRREEAGEQYF. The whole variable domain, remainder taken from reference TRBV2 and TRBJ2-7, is EPEVTQTPSHQVTQMGQEVILRCVPISNHLYFYWYRQILGQKVEFLVSFYNNEISEKSEIFDDQFSVERPDGSNFTLKIRSTKLEDSAMYFCASSVRREEAGEQYFGPGTRLTVT.

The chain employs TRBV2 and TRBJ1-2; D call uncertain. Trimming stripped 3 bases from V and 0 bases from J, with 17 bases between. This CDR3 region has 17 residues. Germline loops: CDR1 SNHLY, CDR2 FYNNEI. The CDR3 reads CASSDRLFLLANYGYTF. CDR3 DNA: TGTGCCAGCAGTGACAGGCTCTTCCTACTCGCTAACTATGGCTACACCTTC.

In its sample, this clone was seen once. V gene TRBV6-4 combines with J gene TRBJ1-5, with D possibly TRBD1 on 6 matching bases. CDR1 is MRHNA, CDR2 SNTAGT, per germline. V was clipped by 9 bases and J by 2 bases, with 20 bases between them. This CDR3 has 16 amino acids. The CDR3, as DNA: TGTGCCAGGACACAGGGCCAGGGTAAGGGCAATCAGCCCCAGCATTTT. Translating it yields CARTQGQGKGNQPQHF.

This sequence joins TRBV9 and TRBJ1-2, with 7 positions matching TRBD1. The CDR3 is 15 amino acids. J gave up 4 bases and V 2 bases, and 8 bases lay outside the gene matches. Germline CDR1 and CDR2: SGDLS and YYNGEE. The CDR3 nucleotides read TGTGCCAGCAGCGTCGGCTCCAGGGGGACCTATGGCTACACCTTC. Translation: CASSVGSRGTYGYTF.

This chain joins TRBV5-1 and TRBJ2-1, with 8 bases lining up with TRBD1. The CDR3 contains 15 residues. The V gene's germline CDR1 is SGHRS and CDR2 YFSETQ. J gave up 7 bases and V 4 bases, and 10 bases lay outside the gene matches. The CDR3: CASSERTGSPNEQFF. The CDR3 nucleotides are TGCGCCAGCAGCGAAAGGACAGGGTCCCCAAATGAGCAGTTCTTC.

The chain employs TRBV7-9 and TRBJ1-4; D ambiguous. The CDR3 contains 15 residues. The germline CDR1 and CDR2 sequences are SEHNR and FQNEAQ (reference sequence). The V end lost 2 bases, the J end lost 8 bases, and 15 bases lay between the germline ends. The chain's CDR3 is CASSLMADSAEKLFF. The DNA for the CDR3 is TGTGCCAGCAGCTTAATGGCGGATTCAGCCGAAAAACTGTTTTTT.

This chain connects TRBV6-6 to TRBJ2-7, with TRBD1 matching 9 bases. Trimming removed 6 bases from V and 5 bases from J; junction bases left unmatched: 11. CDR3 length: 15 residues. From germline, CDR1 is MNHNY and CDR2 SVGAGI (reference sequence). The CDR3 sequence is CASRDTGGMGNEQYF. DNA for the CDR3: TGTGCCAGCAGGGACACAGGGGGCATGGGGAACGAGCAGTACTTC.

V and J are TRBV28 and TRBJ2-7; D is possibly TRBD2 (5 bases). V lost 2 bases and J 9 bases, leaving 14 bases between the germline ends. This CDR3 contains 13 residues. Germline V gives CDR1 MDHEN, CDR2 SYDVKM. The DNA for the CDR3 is TGTGCCAGCAGTTTACTTTCGACTAACGCGCAGTACTTC. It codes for CASSLLSTNAQYF.

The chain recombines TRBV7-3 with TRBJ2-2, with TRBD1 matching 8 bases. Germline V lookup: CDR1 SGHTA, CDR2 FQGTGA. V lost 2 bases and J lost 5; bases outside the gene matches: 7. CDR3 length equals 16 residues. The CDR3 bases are TGTGCCAGCAGCTTACCAGGGGGCGCGGGAACCGGGGAGCTGTTTTTT. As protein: CASSLPGGAGTGELFF.

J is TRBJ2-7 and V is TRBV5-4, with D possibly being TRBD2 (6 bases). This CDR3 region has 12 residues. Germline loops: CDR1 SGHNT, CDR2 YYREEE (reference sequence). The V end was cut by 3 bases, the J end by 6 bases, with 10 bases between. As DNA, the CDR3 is TGTGCCAGCAGCTCCTTGACTAGCGAGCAGTACTTC. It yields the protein CASSSLTSEQYF.

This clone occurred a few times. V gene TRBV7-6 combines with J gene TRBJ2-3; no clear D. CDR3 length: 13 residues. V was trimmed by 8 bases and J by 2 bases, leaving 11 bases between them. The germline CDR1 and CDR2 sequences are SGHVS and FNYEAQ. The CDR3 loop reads CASRRGTTDTQYF. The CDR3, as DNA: TGTGCCAGCCGTCGAGGCACCACAGATACGCAGTATTTT.

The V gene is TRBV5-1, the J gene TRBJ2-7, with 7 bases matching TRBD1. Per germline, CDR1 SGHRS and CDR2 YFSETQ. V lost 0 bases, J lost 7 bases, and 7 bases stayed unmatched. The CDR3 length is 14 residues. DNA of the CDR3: TGCGCCAGCAGCTTGGAGGGACAGTCGGGAGAGCAGTACTTC. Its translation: CASSLEGQSGEQYF.

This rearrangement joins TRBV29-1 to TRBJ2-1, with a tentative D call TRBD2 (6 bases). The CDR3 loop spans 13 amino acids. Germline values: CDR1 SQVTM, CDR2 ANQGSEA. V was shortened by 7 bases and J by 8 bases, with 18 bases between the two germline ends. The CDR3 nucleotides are TGCAGCGCAACCTGGGGGGTTTTGGATGAGCAGTTCTTC. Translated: CSATWGVLDEQFF.

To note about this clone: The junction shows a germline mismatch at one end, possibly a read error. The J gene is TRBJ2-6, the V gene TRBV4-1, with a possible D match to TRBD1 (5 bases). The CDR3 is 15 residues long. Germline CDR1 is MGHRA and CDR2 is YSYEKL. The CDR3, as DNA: TGCGCCAGCAGCGTGGCCCGCGCTGGGGCCAACGGCCTGACTTTC. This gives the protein CASSVARAGANGLTF.

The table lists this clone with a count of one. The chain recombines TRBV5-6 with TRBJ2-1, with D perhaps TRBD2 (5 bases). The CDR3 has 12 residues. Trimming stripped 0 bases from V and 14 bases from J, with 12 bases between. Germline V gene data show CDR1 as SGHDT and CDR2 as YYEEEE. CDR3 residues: CASSLDGSREFF. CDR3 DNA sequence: TGTGCCAGCAGCTTGGACGGGTCGAGGGAGTTCTTC.

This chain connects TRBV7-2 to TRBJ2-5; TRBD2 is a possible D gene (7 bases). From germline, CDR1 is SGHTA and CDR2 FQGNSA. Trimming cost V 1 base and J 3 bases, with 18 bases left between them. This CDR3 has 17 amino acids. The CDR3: CASSLVGGAGVEETQYF. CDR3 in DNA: TGTGCCAGCAGCTTAGTTGGGGGGGCAGGGGTGGAAGAGACCCAGTACTTC.

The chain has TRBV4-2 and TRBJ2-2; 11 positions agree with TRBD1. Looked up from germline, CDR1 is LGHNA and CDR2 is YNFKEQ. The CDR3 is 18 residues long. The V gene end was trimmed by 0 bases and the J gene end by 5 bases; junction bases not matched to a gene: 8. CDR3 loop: CASSQDTGQGAGTGELFF. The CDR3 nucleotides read TGTGCCAGCAGCCAAGATACCGGACAGGGGGCCGGTACCGGGGAGCTGTTTTTT.

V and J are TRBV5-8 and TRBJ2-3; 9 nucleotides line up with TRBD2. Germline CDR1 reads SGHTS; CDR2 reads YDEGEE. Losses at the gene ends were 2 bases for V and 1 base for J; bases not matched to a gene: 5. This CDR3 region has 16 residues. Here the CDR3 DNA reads TGTGCCAGCAGCTTCGGCGGGGGGGTGGGCACAGATACGCAGTATTTT. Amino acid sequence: CASSFGGGVGTDTQYF.

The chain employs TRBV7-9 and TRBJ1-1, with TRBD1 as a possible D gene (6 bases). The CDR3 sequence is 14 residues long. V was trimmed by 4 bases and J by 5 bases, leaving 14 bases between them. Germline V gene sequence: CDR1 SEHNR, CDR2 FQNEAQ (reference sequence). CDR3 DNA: TGTGCCAGCAGCTCGCCCCAGGGGAAAACTGAAGCTTTCTTT. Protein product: CASSSPQGKTEAFF.